The 29 T cell receptor beta chains in this list originate from one sample, sequenced in a study of beta chain features in type 1 diabetes. Whole-study results and caveats: In every one of the four CD4+ subsets, TCRB CDR3s were moderately but significantly shorter in Type 1 diabetes patients.

Expressed TCRB transcripts were sequenced after all isolated RNA was converted to cDNA. Measured with immunoSEQ multiplex PCR; TCRdb has only the in-frame clones, and not every one. The sample lists some 27,000 clones, less than 75% occurring once. The antigens these receptors bind are not known. Sequenced input: Tregs from blood. The receptors were sampled from a woman aged 25-40 years with type 1 diabetes.

V and J are TRBV19 and TRBJ1-5, with D tentatively TRBD1 (5 bases). The CDR3 has 17 residues. The germline gives CDR1 LNHDA, CDR2 SQIVND (reference sequence). Between the trimmed V and J ends, which lost 2 bases and 1 base, there was a span of 15 bases. CDR3 residues: CASSIQVSGLSNQPQHF. Here the CDR3 DNA reads TGTGCCAGTAGTATACAGGTTTCAGGGTTGAGCAATCAGCCCCAGCATTTT. Full variable domain (outside the CDR3, taken from reference TRBV19 and TRBJ1-5): DGGITQSPKYLFRKEGQNVTLSCEQNLNHDAMYWYRQDPGQGLRLIYYSQIVNDFQKGDIAEGYSVSREKKESFPLTVTSAQKNPTAFYLCASSIQVSGLSNQPQHFGDGTRLSIL.

CDR3 nucleotides: TGTGCCTGGAGTAAGGAGGGATCACCCCTCCACTTT. It encodes CAWSKEGSPLHF. The rearrangement links TRBV30 to TRBJ1-6; D uncertain. V lost 2 bases and J 10 bases, leaving 9 bases between the germline ends. The CDR3 loop spans 12 amino acids. Germline V gene data show CDR1 as GTSNPN and CDR2 as SVGIG (reference sequence).

The chain couples TRBV5-1 to TRBJ2-1, with 8 bases matching TRBD1. Germline CDR1 reads SGHRS; CDR2 reads YFSETQ. With 5 bases clipped from V and 7 bases from J, the junction kept 8 bases outside the gene matches. The CDR3 is 14 amino acids. CDR3 sequence (DNA): TGCGCCAGCAGGGAGCAGGGGGCTGGAAATGAGCAGTTCTTC. Translated, it gives CASREQGAGNEQFF.

This clone was counted only a few times. The rearrangement joins TRBV6-1 to TRBJ2-1, with 10 bases fitting TRBD1. The ends lost 7 bases at V and 8 bases at J; junction bases unmatched: 11. The germline CDR1 and CDR2 sequences are MNHNS and SASEGT. The CDR3 runs 15 residues. The chain's CDR3 is CASTPGTGVVYEQFF. CDR3 bases: TGTGCCAGCACGCCAGGGACAGGGGTCGTCTATGAGCAGTTCTTC.

The CDR3 coding sequence is TGTGCCAGCAGTTTAGTGGTAGCGGGAGTAGGAAATGAGCAGTTCTTC. Translated, it gives CASSLVVAGVGNEQFF. The chain employs TRBV28 and TRBJ2-1, with 9 bases aligning to TRBD2. V was clipped by 2 bases and J by 7 bases; unmatched bases: 9. The CDR3 sequence is 16 residues long. CDR1 is MDHEN, CDR2 SYDVKM, per germline.

The chain employs TRBV11-2 and TRBJ2-1; 13 bases map to TRBD2. Germline CDR1 and CDR2: SGHAT and FQNNGV. CDR3 length equals 16 residues. The trim removed 5 bases at V and 8 bases at J, leaving 9 bases unmatched. The CDR3 reads CASSPRPGLAGHEQFF. CDR3 DNA: TGTGCCAGCAGCCCCCGCCCGGGACTAGCGGGACATGAGCAGTTCTTC.

The chain employs TRBV19 and TRBJ2-3, with 7 bases fitting TRBD2. CDR1 is LNHDA and CDR2 is SQIVND in the germline V gene (reference sequence). This CDR3 comprises 13 residues. The V and J ends lost 6 bases and 10 bases, in that order; junction bases with no gene match: 10. Here the CDR3 reads CASRVGGSRAQYF. The CDR3 DNA is TGTGCCAGTAGGGTCGGCGGGAGTAGGGCGCAGTATTTT.

A single count supports this clone. The genes are TRBV5-1 and TRBJ2-1; D gene unclear. CDR1 and CDR2 from the germline V gene are SGHRS and YFSETQ. V dropped 1 base and J dropped 3 bases, with 5 bases sitting between them. The CDR3 totals 13 residues. CDR3 in DNA: TGCGCCAGCAGCTTGCCCGGCTACAATGAGCAGTTCTTC. Its protein is CASSLPGYNEQFF.

The chain recombines TRBV2 with TRBJ1-2; 11 bases map to TRBD1. Germline trimming cut 6 bases from V and 14 bases from J; bases unmatched to any gene: 5. CDR3 length: 11 residues. CDR1 is SNHLY, CDR2 FYNNEI, per germline. Here the CDR3 reads CASRDRGRVTF. The CDR3 coding sequence is TGTGCCAGCAGGGACAGGGGGCGAGTAACCTTC.

This clone was seen a few times. The chain employs TRBV18 and TRBJ1-2, with D uncertain. CDR1 KGHSH and CDR2 LQKENI come from the germline V gene. The CDR3 is 18 amino acids. Between the trimmed V and J ends, which lost 2 bases and 2 bases, there was a span of 21 bases. This CDR3 reads CASSPIAAVYRSNYGYTF. CDR3 nucleotides: TGTGCCAGCTCACCAATCGCGGCAGTCTATAGGAGCAACTATGGCTACACCTTC.

The CDR3 spells CASRTGTGGRVQYF. CDR3 coding DNA: TGTGCCAGCAGAACCGGGACAGGGGGCCGCGTGCAGTACTTC. The chain couples TRBV6-6 to TRBJ2-7; 12 bases match TRBD1. After removal of 6 bases from V and 9 bases from J, the junction contained 9 bases not matched to a gene. Germline CDR1 reads MNHNY; CDR2 reads SVGAGI (reference sequence). This CDR3 has 14 amino acids.

The rearrangement links TRBV2 to TRBJ2-5, with 11 bases fitting TRBD1. Losses at the gene ends were 7 bases for V and 5 bases for J; bases not matched to a gene: 12. Per the germline V gene, CDR1 is SNHLY and CDR2 is FYNNEI. The CDR3 has 16 amino acids. CDR3 sequence reads: CASNPGTGGWGETQYF. Written as DNA, the CDR3 is TGTGCCAGCAACCCCGGGACAGGGGGTTGGGGGGAGACCCAGTACTTC.

The chain uses TRBV9 and TRBJ2-6; 7 bases are shared with TRBD1. V was clipped by 3 bases and J by 0 bases; unmatched bases: 9. The CDR3 is 18 amino acids. Germline CDR1 and CDR2: SGDLS and YYNGEE. In DNA form, the CDR3 reads TGTGCCAGCAGCGGACCGGGACAGAGATACTCTGGGGCCAACGTCCTGACTTTC. Its protein product is CASSGPGQRYSGANVLTF.

This clone was recorded a few times. The chain uses TRBV10-3 and TRBJ2-7; D possibly corresponds to TRBD2 (5 bases). Germline V CDR1 and CDR2: ENHRY, SYGVKD. V shed 4 bases and J shed 7 bases, with 17 bases lying between them. The CDR3 length is 14 residues. The CDR3 loop is CAISGGLITREQYF. In DNA, the CDR3 is TGTGCCATCAGTGGAGGACTTATTACGCGGGAGCAGTACTTC.

The chain links TRBV5-1 to TRBJ2-5; D unresolved. Germline values: CDR1 SGHRS, CDR2 YFSETQ. This CDR3 region has 12 residues. Trimming cost V 2 bases and J 11 bases, with 13 bases left between them. Here the CDR3 reads CASSFLVGWQYF. The CDR3 coding sequence is TGCGCCAGCAGCTTCCTTGTCGGTTGGCAGTACTTC.

In DNA, the CDR3 is TGTGCAAGTCGCTTAGGCAAGGGGACTGGGGCCAACGTCCTGACTTTC. It translates to CASRLGKGTGANVLTF. The V and J genes are TRBV12-2 and TRBJ2-6; the table calls TRBD1, which could not be checked here. TRBV12-2 is listed as a pseudogene. The CDR3 runs to 16 residues.

This chain uses TRBV5-1 with TRBJ2-7; maybe TRBD1 (6 bases). V gave up 2 bases and J gave up 3 bases, with 12 bases separating them. Germline V gene sequence: CDR1 SGHRS, CDR2 YFSETQ. The CDR3 has 14 residues. CDR3 DNA: TGCGCCAGCAGCTTAATCAGGGGTGGCTACGAGCAGTACTTC. It encodes CASSLIRGGYEQYF.

DNA for the CDR3: TGTGCCAGTAGTAAGGCGTTCGGGACCGGGGAGCTGTTTTTT. This translates into CASSKAFGTGELFF. V gene TRBV19 combines with J gene TRBJ2-2; D not certain. From germline, CDR1 is LNHDA and CDR2 SQIVND (reference sequence). The CDR3 runs to 14 residues. V lost 4 bases and J 5 bases, leaving 11 bases between the germline ends.

This clone was counted only a few times. The chain joins TRBV18 to TRBJ1-1; 7 bases align to TRBD1. The CDR3 is 13 residues long. The germline V gene has CDR1 KGHSH and CDR2 LQKENI. V dropped 7 bases and J dropped 2; count of bases not matched to a gene: 4. CDR3 in DNA: TGTGCCAGCTTAACAGGGGTAAACACTGAAGCTTTCTTT. It codes for CASLTGVNTEAFF.

There are a few counts of this clone. The gene calls are TRBV6-1 and TRBJ1-5; perhaps TRBD1 as D (6 bases). CDR3 length: 15 residues. Germline CDR1 and CDR2: MNHNS and SASEGT. Trimming removed 6 bases from V and 0 bases from J, with 12 bases in between. CDR3 protein: CASRDRLYSNQPQHF. The DNA for the CDR3 is TGTGCCAGCAGGGACAGACTTTATAGCAATCAGCCCCAGCATTTT.

The chain employs TRBV28 and TRBJ2-6, with TRBD1 as a possible D gene (6 bases). V lost 5 bases and J 0 bases, leaving 8 bases between the germline ends. This CDR3 is built from 15 residues. The germline V gene has CDR1 MDHEN and CDR2 SYDVKM. Here the CDR3 DNA reads TGTGCCAGCAGTCCAGGGGACTCTGGGGCCAACGTCCTGACTTTC. Its translation: CASSPGDSGANVLTF.

The CDR3 DNA reads TGTGCCAGTAGTAGAACTAGCGGGAGTTCCGGACCTAACAATGAGCAGTTCTTC. It encodes CASSRTSGSSGPNNEQFF. The chain employs TRBV19 and TRBJ2-1, with 11 bases that match TRBD2. CDR3 length equals 18 residues. The V gene's germline CDR1 is LNHDA and CDR2 SQIVND (reference sequence). Trimming took 4 bases from V and 5 from J; bases not matched to a gene: 13. The entire variable domain, with the rest obtained from reference TRBV19 and TRBJ2-1, is as follows: DGGITQSPKYLFRKEGQNVTLSCEQNLNHDAMYWYRQDPGQGLRLIYYSQIVNDFQKGDIAEGYSVSREKKESFPLTVTSAQKNPTAFYLCASSRTSGSSGPNNEQFFGPGTRLTVL.

The chain employs TRBV11-2 and TRBJ2-3, with unresolved D. The CDR3 sequence is 14 residues long. V was clipped by 5 bases and J by 2 bases, with 11 bases between them. Germline V lookup: CDR1 SGHAT, CDR2 FQNNGV. The CDR3 DNA is TGTGCCAGCAGCCGTGGGCAGAACACAGATACGCAGTATTTT. Protein product: CASSRGQNTDTQYF.

V gene TRBV5-1 combines with J gene TRBJ2-1; TRBD2 matches at 11 bases. V lost 5 bases and J lost 6; bases outside the gene matches: 4. The CDR3 is 14 residues long. The germline gives CDR1 SGHRS, CDR2 YFSETQ. CDR3 amino acids: CASRTSGSSNEQFF. The DNA for the CDR3 is TGCGCCAGCAGAACTAGCGGGAGTAGCAATGAGCAGTTCTTC.

The chain has TRBV7-9 and TRBJ1-1; 7 bases are shared with TRBD1. The germline V gene encodes CDR1 SEHNR and CDR2 FQNEAQ (reference sequence). V dropped 2 bases and J dropped 5; count of bases not matched to a gene: 2. CDR3 length: 13 residues. CDR3 DNA sequence: TGTGCCAGCAGCTTACAGGGGGAAACTGAAGCTTTCTTT. It specifies CASSLQGETEAFF.

The chain employs TRBV5-1 and TRBJ2-7; TRBD2 aligns across 7 bases. Germline CDR1 reads SGHRS; CDR2 reads YFSETQ. After removal of 1 base from V and 0 bases from J, the junction contained 1 base not matched to a gene. The CDR3 sequence is 14 residues long. The CDR3 DNA follows: TGCGCCAGCAGCTTGCGCGGGGGCTCCTACGAGCAGTACTTC. The encoded protein is CASSLRGGSYEQYF.

This chain connects TRBV5-4 to TRBJ1-4; D is uncertain. V lost 4 bases and J lost 8, with 12 bases in between. Germline CDR1 SGHNT, CDR2 YYREEE (reference sequence). The CDR3 runs to 13 residues. The CDR3 reads CASSPEDREKLFF. CDR3 in DNA: TGTGCCAGCAGCCCAGAAGATCGCGAAAAACTGTTTTTT.

V usage is TRBV6-5 and J usage is TRBJ2-3, with D possibly matching TRBD2 (6 bases). There are 14 residues in the CDR3. Germline V gene sequence: CDR1 MNHEY, CDR2 SVGAGI. The V end lost 2 bases, the J end lost 1 base, and 7 bases lay between the germline ends. The CDR3 here is CASSYPGGTDTQYF. The CDR3 coding sequence is TGTGCCAGCAGTTACCCGGGGGGCACAGATACGCAGTATTTT.

The rearrangement uses TRBV7-9 and TRBJ1-5; tentative D call: TRBD1 (6 bases). The length of the CDR3 is 14 residues. The V gene lost 3 bases and the J gene lost 3 bases, with 9 bases spanning the gap. Germline-derived CDR1 and CDR2 are SEHNR and FQNEAQ (reference sequence). CDR3 protein: CASSFRDTNQPQHF. The DNA of the CDR3 is TGTGCCAGCAGCTTCCGGGACACCAATCAGCCCCAGCATTTT.